This T cell receptor (beta chain) derives from a study of spatial heterogeneity in lung cancer. Study overall: Consistent detection of more beta-chain than alpha-chain sequences was observed.

This clonotype was seen more than once but under ten times. Germline values: CDR1 SGHVS, CDR2 FNYEAQ. This CDR3 region has 16 residues. V lost 3 bases to trimming and J lost 0 bases, with 11 bases between them. Time point noted: sample taken at primary tumor resection. Samples were donated by 72 untreated early-stage non-small cell lung cancer patients. Each TCR cDNA molecule bore a unique molecular identifier. MiXCR, run by TCRdb on the 5' RACE reads, gives a single entry per CDR3 protein. The sample includes roughly 6,000 distinct CDR3 sequences, around 19% of them seen just once. The chain combines TRBV7-6 with TRBJ2-2; D may be TRBD2 (5 bases). This TCR was sampled from a male donor with early-stage non-small cell lung cancer. The sequencing here drew on normal lung tissue next to the tumor, taken at surgery. The CDR3 region is CASSLRPGTNTGELFF. In DNA form, the CDR3 reads TGTGCCAGCAGCTTGAGACCGGGGACGAACACCGGGGAGCTGTTTTTT.